The 18 T cell receptor beta chains presented below share a single source sample, sequenced in a study of blood T cell repertoires in COVID-19. Measured with immunoSEQ multiplex PCR; TCRdb has only the in-frame clones, and not every one. The data show 250,000 to 300,000 clones, with approximately 91% seen just once and 0.75% to 1% held by the top ten. The sample was PBMCs or T cells enriched from blood (not recorded which). These receptors were collected from a woman in her twenties or thirties who had recovered from COVID-19.

The V call is TRBV9, the J call TRBJ2-1; 8 bases align to TRBD2. Per the germline V gene, CDR1 is SGDLS and CDR2 is YYNGEE. CDR3 length: 16 amino acids. V was clipped by 3 bases and J by 5 bases; unmatched bases: 10. CDR3 nucleotides: TGTGCCAGCAGCGCGGACCTGGCGGGGGGACACAATGAGCAGTTCTTC. Amino acids: CASSADLAGGHNEQFF.

The chain links TRBV6-5 to TRBJ2-7; TRBD1 is a possible D gene (5 bases). With 7 bases removed from V and 6 bases from J, the gap between germline ends came to 13 bases. The CDR3 extends over 12 amino acids. Germline V gene data show CDR1 as MNHEY and CDR2 as SVGAGI. The CDR3 DNA sequence: TGTGCCAGCATGACACTGGGGCGCGAGCAGTACTTC. Its translation is CASMTLGREQYF.

V and J are TRBV7-6 and TRBJ2-1, with TRBD2 matching 10 bases. This CDR3 comprises 15 residues. V shed 1 base, J shed 5 bases, and the junction held 2 bases outside the gene matches. Germline assignment: CDR1 SGHVS and CDR2 FNYEAQ. The CDR3 here is CASSLVAGGHNEQFF. The CDR3 region has the DNA TGTGCCAGCAGCTTAGTAGCGGGGGGTCACAATGAGCAGTTCTTC.

V is TRBV7-2 and J is TRBJ2-1, with 8 nucleotides matching TRBD2. The CDR3 sequence is 16 residues long. Germline assignment: CDR1 SGHTA and CDR2 FQGNSA. With V trimmed by 1 base and J by 4 bases, 6 bases remained unmatched. The DNA of the CDR3 is TGTGCCAGCAGCTTAGTCTCCGGGGGGGCTTACAATGAGCAGTTCTTC. Translating gives CASSLVSGGAYNEQFF.

This chain uses TRBV7-9 with TRBJ1-1; D is unclear. The CDR3 totals 17 residues. The germline V gene encodes CDR1 SEHNR and CDR2 FQNEAQ (reference sequence). Between the trimmed V and J ends, which lost 1 base and 7 bases, there was a span of 22 bases. This chain's CDR3 is CASSLDTGESRTFEAFF. The DNA for the CDR3 is TGTGCCAGCAGCTTAGACACGGGTGAAAGTCGAACATTTGAAGCTTTCTTT.

V and J are TRBV4-3 and TRBJ2-3; 8 bases are a match to TRBD2. Germline V gene sequence: CDR1 LGHNA, CDR2 YSLEER. The CDR3 runs to 15 residues. J gave up 2 bases and V 2 bases, and 3 bases lay outside the gene matches. In DNA, the CDR3 is TGCGCCAGCAGCCAAAAGCGGGGGTACACAGATACGCAGTATTTT. Translated: CASSQKRGYTDTQYF.

The chain employs TRBV27 and TRBJ1-5; D is unclear. The ends were cut back, 2 bases at V and 5 bases at J, with 10 bases in the middle. The germline CDR1 and CDR2 sequences are MNHEY and SMNVEV (reference sequence). The CDR3 is 14 residues long. CDR3 sequence (DNA): TGTGCCAGCAGTTTAAGGCGGTCGGATCAGCCCCAGCATTTT. Translation gives CASSLRRSDQPQHF.

The chain combines TRBV7-9 with TRBJ1-1, with 9 bases identical to TRBD1. This CDR3 contains 15 residues. Per germline, CDR1 SEHNR and CDR2 FQNEAQ (reference sequence). The J segment lost 7 bases and the V segment lost 6 bases, leaving 12 bases of the junction unmatched. The CDR3 sequence: CASRIVTGGKIEAFF. In nucleotides, the CDR3 is TGTGCCAGCAGGATAGTAACAGGGGGCAAAATTGAAGCTTTCTTT. The full variable domain, in which reference TRBV7-9 and TRBJ1-1 provide the parts outside the CDR3, is DTGVSQNPRHKITKRGQNVTFRCDPISEHNRLYWYRQTLGQGPEFLTYFQNEAQLEKSRLLSDRFSAERPKGSFSTLEIQRTEQGDSAMYLCASRIVTGGKIEAFFGQGTRLTVV.

The rearrangement joins TRBV28 to TRBJ1-6; D unclear. Germline loops: CDR1 MDHEN, CDR2 SYDVKM. V was clipped by 5 bases and J by 2 bases, with 19 bases between them. The CDR3 runs 18 residues. In DNA form, the CDR3 reads TGTGCCAGCAGTAGATTTCGGGTGCGAGAAACCTATAATTCACCCCTCCACTTT. This translates into CASSRFRVRETYNSPLHF.

The chain recombines TRBV3-1 (or the pseudogene TRBV3-2) with TRBJ2-7; D is ambiguous. Germline assignment: CDR1 LGHDT and CDR2 YNNKEL (reference sequence). V dropped 3 bases and J dropped 1 base, with 13 bases sitting between them. This CDR3 contains 15 residues. CDR3 nucleotides: TGTGCCAGCAGCCACGGTCAAGCGCGGTCCTACGAGCAGTACTTC. It codes for CASSHGQARSYEQYF.

The V call is TRBV10-3, the J call TRBJ2-3; a weak D match, TRBD2 (6 bases). The V and J ends lost 7 bases and 2 bases respectively, with 13 bases between them. The germline V gene encodes CDR1 ENHRY and CDR2 SYGVKD. There are 14 residues in the CDR3. The CDR3 loop is CAITREAATDTQYF. The CDR3 bases are TGTGCCATCACCAGGGAGGCCGCCACAGATACGCAGTATTTT.

In this sample, this clone turned up many times. The chain uses TRBV6-4 and TRBJ1-4, with 8 bases identical to TRBD1. Germline V gives CDR1 MRHNA, CDR2 SNTAGT. The ends lost 10 bases at V and 7 bases at J; junction bases unmatched: 11. The CDR3 has 14 residues. The CDR3 nucleotides are TGTGCCACCTCTCCGGACAGGGTGGGTGAAAAACTGTTTTTT. This encodes CATSPDRVGEKLFF.

The chain combines TRBV5-1 with TRBJ2-7, with D tentatively TRBD1 (5 bases). Germline loops: CDR1 SGHRS, CDR2 YFSETQ. Trimming stripped 2 bases from V and 7 bases from J, with 13 bases between. The CDR3 consists of 13 residues. The CDR3 loop is CASSFSAGLEQYF. Written as DNA, the CDR3 is TGCGCCAGCAGCTTTTCGGCAGGGCTAGAGCAGTACTTC.

The J gene is TRBJ1-4, the V gene TRBV28, with a weak D call TRBD1 (6 bases). There are 13 residues in the CDR3. Germline assignment: CDR1 MDHEN and CDR2 SYDVKM. Trimming stripped 1 base from V and 8 bases from J, with 8 bases between. Here the CDR3 DNA reads TGTGCCAGCAGTTTATTAGGACAGGAAAAACTGTTTTTT. This gives the protein CASSLLGQEKLFF.

The chain joins TRBV27 to TRBJ2-7, with 9 bases identical to TRBD1. In germline, CDR1 is MNHEY, CDR2 SMNVEV (reference sequence). V lost 3 bases, J lost 5 bases, and 5 bases stayed unmatched. CDR3 length: 14 amino acids. The CDR3 loop reads CASSLLQGADEQYF. The CDR3 coding sequence is TGTGCCAGCAGTTTGTTACAGGGGGCGGACGAGCAGTACTTC.

This chain uses TRBV29-1 with TRBJ1-2; possibly TRBD1 for D (5 bases). Germline lookup yields CDR1 SQVTM and CDR2 ANQGSEA. The length of the CDR3 is 12 residues. Trimming pared 3 bases from V and 3 bases from J, leaving 8 bases between. This CDR3 is CSVDRDYYGYTF. The DNA for the CDR3 is TGCAGCGTTGACAGGGATTACTATGGCTACACCTTC.

The chain combines TRBV27 with TRBJ2-7; D is perhaps TRBD2 (6 bases). This CDR3 is built from 14 residues. V shed 2 bases and J shed 7 bases, with 15 bases lying between them. CDR1 and CDR2 from the germline V gene are MNHEY and SMNVEV (reference sequence). The CDR3 DNA sequence: TGTGCCAGCAGTTTAACGGGAGCGTTGAGGGAGCAGTACTTC. Its protein is CASSLTGALREQYF.

This clone was found once. The chain links TRBV27 to TRBJ2-1; D unresolved. CDR3 size: 16 residues. Germline values: CDR1 MNHEY, CDR2 SMNVEV (reference sequence). V dropped 1 base and J dropped 0 bases, with 10 bases sitting between them. As DNA, the CDR3 is TGTGCCAGCAGTTTATATGCCCCGAGCTCCTACAATGAGCAGTTCTTC. Translated: CASSLYAPSSYNEQFF.